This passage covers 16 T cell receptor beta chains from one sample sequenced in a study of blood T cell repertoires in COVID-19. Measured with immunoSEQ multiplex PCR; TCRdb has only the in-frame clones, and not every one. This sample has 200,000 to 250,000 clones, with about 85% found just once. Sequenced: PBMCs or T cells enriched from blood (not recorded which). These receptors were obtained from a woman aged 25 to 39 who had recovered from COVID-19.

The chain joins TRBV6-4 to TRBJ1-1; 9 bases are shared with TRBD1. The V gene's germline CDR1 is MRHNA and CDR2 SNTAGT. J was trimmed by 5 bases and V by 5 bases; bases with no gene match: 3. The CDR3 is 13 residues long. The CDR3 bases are TGTGCCAGCAGTTTAGACAGGGGGACTGAAGCTTTCTTT. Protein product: CASSLDRGTEAFF.

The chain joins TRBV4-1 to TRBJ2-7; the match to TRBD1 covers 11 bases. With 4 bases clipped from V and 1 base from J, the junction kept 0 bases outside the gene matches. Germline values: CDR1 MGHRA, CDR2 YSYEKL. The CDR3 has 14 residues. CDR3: CASSRDRGSYEQYF. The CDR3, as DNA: TGCGCCAGCAGCCGGGACAGGGGGTCCTACGAGCAGTACTTC.

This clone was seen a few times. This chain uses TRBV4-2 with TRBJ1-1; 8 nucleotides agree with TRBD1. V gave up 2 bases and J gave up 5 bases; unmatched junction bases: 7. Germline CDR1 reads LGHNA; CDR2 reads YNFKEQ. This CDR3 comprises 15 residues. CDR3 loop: CASSQTQGARTEAFF. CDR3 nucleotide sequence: TGTGCCAGCAGCCAAACTCAGGGGGCGCGGACTGAAGCTTTCTTT.

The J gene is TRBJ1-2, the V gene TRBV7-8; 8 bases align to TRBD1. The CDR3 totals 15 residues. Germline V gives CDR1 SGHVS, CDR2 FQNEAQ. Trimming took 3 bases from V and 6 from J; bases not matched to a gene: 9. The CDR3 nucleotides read TGTGCCAGCAGCTTCCAGGACAGGGTGGGAGATGGCTACACCTTC. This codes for CASSFQDRVGDGYTF.

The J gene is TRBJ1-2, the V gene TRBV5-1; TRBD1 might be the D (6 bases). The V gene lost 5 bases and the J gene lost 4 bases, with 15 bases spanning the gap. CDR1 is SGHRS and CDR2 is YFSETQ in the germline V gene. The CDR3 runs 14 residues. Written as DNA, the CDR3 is TGCGCCAGCAGGCTAAGGGGGGGCAGCTATGGCTACACCTTC. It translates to CASRLRGGSYGYTF.

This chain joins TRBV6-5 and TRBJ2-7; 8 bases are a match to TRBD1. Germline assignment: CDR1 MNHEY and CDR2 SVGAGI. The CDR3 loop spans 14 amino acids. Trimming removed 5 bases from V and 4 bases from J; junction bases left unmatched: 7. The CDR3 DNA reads TGTGCCAGCAGTCCCGGGACAGGAAAATACGAGCAGTACTTC. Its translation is CASSPGTGKYEQYF.

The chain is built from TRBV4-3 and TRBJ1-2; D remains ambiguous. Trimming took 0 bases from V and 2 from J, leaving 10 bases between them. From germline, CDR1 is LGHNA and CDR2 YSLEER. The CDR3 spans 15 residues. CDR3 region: CASSQEDGGNYGYTF. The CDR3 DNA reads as TGCGCCAGCAGCCAAGAAGATGGCGGAAACTATGGCTACACCTTC.

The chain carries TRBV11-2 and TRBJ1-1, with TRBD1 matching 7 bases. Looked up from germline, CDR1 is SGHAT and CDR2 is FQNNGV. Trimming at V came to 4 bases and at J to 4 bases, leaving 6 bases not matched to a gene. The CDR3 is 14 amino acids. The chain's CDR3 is CASSYTGVSTEAFF. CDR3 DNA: TGTGCCAGCAGCTATACAGGGGTCTCCACTGAAGCTTTCTTT.

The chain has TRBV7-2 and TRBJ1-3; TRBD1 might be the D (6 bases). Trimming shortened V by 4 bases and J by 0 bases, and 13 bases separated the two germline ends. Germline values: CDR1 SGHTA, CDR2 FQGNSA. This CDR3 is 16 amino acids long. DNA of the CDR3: TGTGCCAGCAGCTACGTCAGGGGCCCCTCTGGAAACACCATATATTTT. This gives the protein CASSYVRGPSGNTIYF.

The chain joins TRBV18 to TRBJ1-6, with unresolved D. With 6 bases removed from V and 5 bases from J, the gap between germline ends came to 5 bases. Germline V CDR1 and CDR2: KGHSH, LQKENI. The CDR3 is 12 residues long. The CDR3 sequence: CASSPDNSPLHF. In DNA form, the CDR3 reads TGTGCCAGCTCGCCGGATAATTCACCCCTCCACTTT.

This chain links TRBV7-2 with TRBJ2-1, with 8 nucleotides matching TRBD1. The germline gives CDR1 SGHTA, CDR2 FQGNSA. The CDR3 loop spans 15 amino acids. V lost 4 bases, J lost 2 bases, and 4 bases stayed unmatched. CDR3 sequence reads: CASSSPGQAYNEQFF. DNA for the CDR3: TGTGCCAGCAGCTCCCCGGGACAGGCCTACAATGAGCAGTTCTTC.

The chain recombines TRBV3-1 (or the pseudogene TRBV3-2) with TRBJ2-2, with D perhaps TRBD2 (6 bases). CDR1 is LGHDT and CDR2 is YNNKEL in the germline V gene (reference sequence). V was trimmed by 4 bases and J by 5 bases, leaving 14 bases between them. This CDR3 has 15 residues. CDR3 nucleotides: TGTGCCAGCAGCCGAAGTTTAGGAGGGACCGGGGAGCTGTTTTTT. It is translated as CASSRSLGGTGELFF.

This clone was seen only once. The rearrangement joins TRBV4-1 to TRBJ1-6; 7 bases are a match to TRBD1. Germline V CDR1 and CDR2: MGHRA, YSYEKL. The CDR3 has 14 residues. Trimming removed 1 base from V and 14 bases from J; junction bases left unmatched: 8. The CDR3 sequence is CASSQGETGKTLHF. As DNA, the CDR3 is TGCGCCAGCAGCCAAGGGGAGACAGGGAAAACCCTCCACTTT.

In DNA form, the CDR3 reads TGTGCCAGTAGTATAACGCGGGGGTCACCCCTCCACTTT. The encoded protein is CASSITRGSPLHF. The rearrangement uses TRBV19 and TRBJ1-6; possible D gene TRBD1, 5 bases. Germline V CDR1 and CDR2: LNHDA, SQIVND (reference sequence). The CDR3 runs 13 residues. V gave up 2 bases and J gave up 10 bases, with 9 bases separating them.

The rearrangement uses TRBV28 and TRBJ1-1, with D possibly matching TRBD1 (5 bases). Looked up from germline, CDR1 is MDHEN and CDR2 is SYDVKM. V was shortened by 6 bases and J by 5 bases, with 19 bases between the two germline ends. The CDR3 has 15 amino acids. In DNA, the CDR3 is TGTGCCAGCAGAGCTCGGGACTCCTCTGGGACTGAAGCTTTCTTT. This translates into CASRARDSSGTEAFF. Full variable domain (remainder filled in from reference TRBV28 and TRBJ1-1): DVKVTQSSRYLVKRTGEKVFLECVQDMDHENMFWYRQDPGLGLRLIYFSYDVKMKEKGDIPEGYSVSREKKERFSLILESASTNQTSMYLCASRARDSSGTEAFFGQGTRLTVV.

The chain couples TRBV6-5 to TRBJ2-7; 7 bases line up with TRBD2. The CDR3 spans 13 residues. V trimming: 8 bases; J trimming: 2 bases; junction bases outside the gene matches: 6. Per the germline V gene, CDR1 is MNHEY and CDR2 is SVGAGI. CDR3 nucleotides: TGTGCCAGCGATGCACGGGGGGCCTACGAGCAGTACTTC. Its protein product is CASDARGAYEQYF.